This entry lists 24 T cell receptor beta chains sequenced from one sample in a study of blood T cells in healthy people across ages. Primers used in a second PCR of roughly 7 to 11 cycles were a sample-barcoded 5' primer and a J-beta primer mix. TCRdb reprocessed the 5' RACE reads via MiXCR and lists one record per CDR3 protein. The sample contains 1.5 million to 2 million distinct CDR3 sequences, around 50% of which appear only once. Sequencing input: blood. These receptors all stem from a woman aged 35 to 49 in good health.

The CDR3 is CASSGPGQRNIQYF. The CDR3 coding sequence is TGTGCCAGCAGTGGGCCGGGACAGAGAAACATTCAGTACTTC. This chain connects TRBV28 to TRBJ2-4, with TRBD1 matching over 7 bases. V lost 5 bases, J lost 6 bases, and 7 bases stayed unmatched. Germline values: CDR1 MDHEN, CDR2 SYDVKM. This CDR3 has 14 residues.

This clonotype was observed a few times. CDR3 coding DNA: TGCAGTGCTAGTAAGACAGGGAACGAGCAGTACTTC. It yields the protein CSASKTGNEQYF. The chain combines TRBV20-1 with TRBJ2-4, with TRBD1 matching 7 bases. The J call may not be correct, given that the DNA end is closer to TRBJ2-7. This CDR3 spans 12 amino acids. Germline assignment: CDR1 DFQATT and CDR2 SNEGSKA (reference sequence).

This clonotype occurred a few times. The chain is built from TRBV7-3 and TRBJ2-3; D possibly corresponds to TRBD1 (6 bases). The CDR3 length is 14 residues. V dropped 0 bases and J dropped 4 bases, with 8 bases sitting between them. Germline values: CDR1 SGHTA, CDR2 FQGTGA. The CDR3, as DNA: TGTGCCAGCAGCTTAACGAGGGGGTCAGATACGCAGTATTTT. Translated, it gives CASSLTRGSDTQYF. Filled out from reference TRBV7-3 and TRBJ2-3, the complete variable domain reads GAGVSQTPSNKVTEKGKYVELRCDPISGHTALYWYRQSLGQGPEFLIYFQGTGAADDSGLPNDRFFAVRPEGSVSTLKIQRTERGDSAVYLCASSLTRGSDTQYFGPGTRLTVL.

The chain employs TRBV7-2 and TRBJ2-7; D is undetermined. The J call could be wrong; TRBJ2-5 is a better fit for the DNA end. This CDR3 is built from 14 residues. Germline V lookup: CDR1 SGHTA, CDR2 FQGNSA. CDR3 bases: TGTGCCAGCAGCTTAGACCAGATCCCAGGGACCCAGTACTTC. Its translation is CASSLDQIPGTQYF.

The chain couples TRBV6-5 to TRBJ1-2; no firm D call. The CDR3 spans 16 residues. Trimming pared 0 bases from V and 7 bases from J, leaving 18 bases between. Germline V gene lookup returns CDR1 MNHEY and CDR2 SVGAGI. The CDR3 sequence is CASSYSTALLRLGYTF. The DNA for the CDR3 is TGTGCCAGCAGTTACTCGACCGCCCTTCTGAGGCTTGGCTACACCTTC.

This clonotype has just a few counts. The chain combines TRBV5-1 with TRBJ2-1; 7 bases align to TRBD1. There are 14 residues in the CDR3. After removal of 4 bases from V and 4 bases from J, the junction contained 5 bases not matched to a gene. CDR1 is SGHRS, CDR2 YFSETQ, per germline. DNA for the CDR3: TGCGCCAGCAGCGCTGGGACAGAATACAATGAGCAGTTCTTC. Translated, it gives CASSAGTEYNEQFF. Using reference TRBV5-1 and TRBJ2-1 for the parts outside the CDR3, the full variable domain is KAGVTQTPRYLIKTRGQQVTLSCSPISGHRSVSWYQQTPGQGLQFLFEYFSETQRNKGNFPGRFSGRQFSNSRSEMNVSTLELGDSALYLCASSAGTEYNEQFFGPGTRLTVL.

This clonotype was observed a few times. The chain is built from TRBV18 and TRBJ2-3, with D possibly matching TRBD1 (5 bases). Germline CDR1 KGHSH, CDR2 LQKENI. V lost 3 bases and J 2 bases, leaving 15 bases between the germline ends. The length of the CDR3 is 16 residues. The CDR3 DNA follows: TGTGCCAGCTCACCGTTGGACACCTCAGCCACAGATACGCAGTATTTT. Translated, it gives CASSPLDTSATDTQYF.

The CDR3 DNA reads TGTGCCAGCAAAGCCGGGACGGCCTCCTACGAGCAGTACTTC. Translated: CASKAGTASYEQYF. The V gene is TRBV27, the J gene TRBJ2-7, with D perhaps being TRBD1 or TRBD2 (5 bases each). V was clipped by 7 bases and J by 0 bases, with 13 bases between them. CDR1 and CDR2 (germline): MNHEY, SMNVEV (reference sequence). CDR3 length: 14 residues.

The CDR3 protein is CASSPYGSGANVLTF. The CDR3 DNA is TGCGCCAGCAGTCCTTACGGGTCTGGGGCCAACGTCCTGACTTTC. The genes are TRBV4-3 and TRBJ2-6; the D is unclear. Trimming cost V 6 bases and J 1 base, with 10 bases left between them. This CDR3 has 15 residues. CDR1 is LGHNA and CDR2 is YSLEER in the germline V gene.

The rearrangement links TRBV10-3 to TRBJ2-7, with 11 bases matching TRBD1. The V gene's germline CDR1 is ENHRY and CDR2 SYGVKD. The junction had 8 bases not matched to a gene; V was cut back by 0 bases and J by 7 bases. The CDR3 runs 16 residues. DNA of the CDR3: TGTGCCATCAGTGAGTCGATGGGACAGGGGGGCTATGAGCAGTACTTC. Encoded protein: CAISESMGQGGYEQYF.

The genes are TRBV27 and TRBJ1-1, with 7 bases aligning to TRBD1. CDR3 size: 15 residues. V was clipped by 6 bases and J by 0 bases; unmatched bases: 7. The germline V gene encodes CDR1 MNHEY and CDR2 SMNVEV (reference sequence). In DNA, the CDR3 is TGTGCCAGCAGACTCGACAGGGTTATGAACACTGAAGCTTTCTTT. Translating gives CASRLDRVMNTEAFF.

In its sample, this clonotype was seen a few times. The chain combines TRBV24-1 with TRBJ2-3; D is undetermined. CDR1 is KGHDR and CDR2 is SFDVKD in the germline V gene. The CDR3 contains 13 residues. V lost 11 bases, J lost 4 bases, and 15 bases lay in between. The DNA for the CDR3 is TGTGCCATCGGTCCCTCTTCTTCAGATACGCAGTATTTT. Protein: CAIGPSSSDTQYF.

This clonotype was found once. This chain links TRBV6-1 with TRBJ2-6; no clear D. The CDR3 has 17 residues. Germline V gives CDR1 MNHNS, CDR2 SASEGT. V was cut by 1 base and J by 1 base, with 11 bases left in between. CDR3 nucleotides: TGTGCCAGCAGTGAAGAGGCAGTAGGGTCTGGGGCCAACGTCCTGACTTTC. Translation gives CASSEEAVGSGANVLTF.

Here the CDR3 DNA reads TGCAGTGCTAGCCTTCCAGAGGCTAACTATGGCTACACCTTC. This codes for CSASLPEANYGYTF. The V call is TRBV20-1, the J call TRBJ1-2; D uncertain. Trimming took 3 bases from V and 0 from J, leaving 11 bases between them. This CDR3 comprises 14 residues. Germline-derived CDR1 and CDR2 are DFQATT and SNEGSKA (reference sequence).

This sequence joins TRBV6-5 and TRBJ1-2; no firm D call. The CDR3 has 16 residues. Trimming pared 4 bases from V and 4 bases from J, leaving 19 bases between. CDR1 and CDR2 (germline): MNHEY, SVGAGI. The CDR3 DNA reads as TGTGCCAGCAGTTCTCCCGGGATTTCGGGAGGCTATGGCTACACCTTC. It encodes CASSSPGISGGYGYTF.

The CDR3 is CASSRQQGGEQYF. As DNA, the CDR3 is TGCGCCAGCAGCCGTCAACAGGGAGGCGAGCAGTACTTC. V and J are TRBV4-1 and TRBJ2-7, with D tentatively TRBD1 or TRBD2 (6 bases each). V shed 4 bases and J shed 6 bases, with 13 bases lying between them. This CDR3 has 13 residues. Germline loops: CDR1 MGHRA, CDR2 YSYEKL.

This clonotype was counted a few times. The chain joins TRBV20-1 to TRBJ1-2; 7 bases align to TRBD1. In germline, CDR1 is DFQATT, CDR2 SNEGSKA (reference sequence). With V trimmed by 2 bases and J by 4 bases, 7 bases remained unmatched. CDR3 length equals 14 residues. As DNA, the CDR3 is TGCAGTGCTAGATCCCACGGGACAGCCTATGGCTACACCTTC. Translation gives CSARSHGTAYGYTF.

This clonotype was counted many times. The chain carries TRBV29-1 and TRBJ2-7; D may be TRBD1 or TRBD2 (5 bases each). The CDR3 loop spans 13 amino acids. CDR1 and CDR2 from the germline V gene are SQVTM and ANQGSEA. V was clipped by 4 bases and J by 6 bases, with 16 bases between them. Here the CDR3 DNA reads TGCAGCGTTGCCCAACCGGGGACGGGCGAGCAGTACTTC. It specifies CSVAQPGTGEQYF.

The rearrangement links TRBV20-1 to TRBJ2-5, with D perhaps matching TRBD1 (6 bases). This CDR3 contains 15 residues. CDR1 is DFQATT, CDR2 SNEGSKA, per germline (reference sequence). Between the trimmed V and J ends, which lost 0 bases and 7 bases, there was a span of 18 bases. Written as DNA, the CDR3 is TGCAGTGCTAGAGAATTTTTGGGACCCAGGGGGACCCAGTACTTC. Its protein product is CSAREFLGPRGTQYF.

The chain carries TRBV7-2 and TRBJ2-5; 9 bases agree with TRBD1. The V and J ends lost 3 bases and 5 bases, in that order; junction bases with no gene match: 4. CDR3 length: 14 amino acids. Germline V CDR1 and CDR2: SGHTA, FQGNSA. The CDR3 sequence is CASSFRTGVETQYF. CDR3 bases: TGTGCCAGCAGCTTTCGGACAGGGGTGGAGACCCAGTACTTC.

The chain recombines TRBV20-1 with TRBJ1-1; perhaps TRBD1 as D (6 bases). Germline V gives CDR1 DFQATT, CDR2 SNEGSKA (reference sequence). Trimming removed 5 bases at V and 1 base at J, with 14 bases between. This CDR3 is built from 14 residues. In nucleotides, the CDR3 is TGCAGTGCTTCACCGGGACAATGGAACACTGAAGCTTTCTTT. It yields the protein CSASPGQWNTEAFF.

The rearrangement joins TRBV5-1 to TRBJ2-5, with D uncertain. The J call may not be correct, given that the DNA end is closer to TRBJ2-7. Looked up from germline, CDR1 is SGHRS and CDR2 is YFSETQ. CDR3 length: 13 amino acids. The CDR3 loop reads CASSSASLNEQYF. As DNA, the CDR3 is TGCGCCAGCAGCTCGGCAAGTCTAAACGAGCAGTACTTC.

This clonotype was observed a few times. The chain is built from TRBV4-2 and TRBJ1-2, with 11 nucleotides matching TRBD1. CDR1 is LGHNA, CDR2 YNFKEQ, per germline. J gave up 4 bases and V 2 bases, and 3 bases lay outside the gene matches. The CDR3 loop spans 15 amino acids. CDR3 bases: TGTGCCAGCAGCCAACCTGGGACAGGGGGCTATGGCTACACCTTC. This codes for CASSQPGTGGYGYTF.

The table lists this clonotype with a few counts. The chain couples TRBV10-3 to TRBJ2-3, with a possible D match to TRBD2 (5 bases). Germline-derived CDR1 and CDR2 are ENHRY and SYGVKD. This CDR3 region has 15 residues. V lost 2 bases to trimming and J lost 2 bases, with 11 bases between them. CDR3 residues: CAISEVASLTDTQYF. The CDR3 region has the DNA TGTGCCATCAGTGAGGTGGCTAGCCTCACAGATACGCAGTATTTT.